These 7 T cell receptor beta chains share one sample of origin, sequenced in a study of cytotoxic CD8 clonotypes in ibrutinib-treated CLL. Assay: immunoSEQ multiplex PCR; the TCRdb copy retains only in-frame clones and omits some. The sample has approximately 70,000 clones; 80% are singletons. This specimen was PBMCs, taken at disease progression, from a patient treated with ibrutinib. The receptors stem from a human donor with chronic lymphocytic leukemia.

The chain carries TRBV2 and TRBJ2-3; D remains unclear. Trimming pared 0 bases from V and 0 bases from J, leaving 7 bases between. Germline CDR1 is SNHLY and CDR2 is FYNNEI. This CDR3 contains 15 residues. The CDR3 loop is CASSEALRSTDTQYF. The CDR3 DNA reads as TGTGCCAGCAGTGAAGCGCTTCGGAGCACAGATACGCAGTATTTT.

This clone was seen a few times. J is TRBJ1-2 and V is TRBV2; 7 nucleotides line up with TRBD1. The CDR3 covers 14 residues. V shed 4 bases and J 8 bases; nucleotides not matched to a gene: 10. Germline CDR1 reads SNHLY; CDR2 reads FYNNEI. The CDR3, as DNA: TGTGCCAGCAGTGCGGAACAGGGGATGGGGGGCTACACCTTC. Amino acids: CASSAEQGMGGYTF.

This sequence joins TRBV6-1 and TRBJ2-3, with 7 bases identical to TRBD2. Germline V gene lookup returns CDR1 MNHNS and CDR2 SASEGT. The V gene end was trimmed by 3 bases and the J gene end by 0 bases; junction bases not matched to a gene: 3. The CDR3 has 15 residues. The CDR3 bases are TGTGCCAGCAGTGAGCGGGGAGGGAGCACAGATACGCAGTATTTT. Protein sequence: CASSERGGSTDTQYF.

This chain links TRBV2 with TRBJ2-7; D is unresolved. The CDR3 extends over 13 amino acids. The germline gives CDR1 SNHLY, CDR2 FYNNEI. V lost 0 bases and J lost 6, with 9 bases in between. The CDR3 DNA follows: TGTGCCAGCAGTGAAGCTCGGCTCACCGAGCAGTACTTC. Translating gives CASSEARLTEQYF.

The V gene is TRBV5-1, the J gene TRBJ2-7; TRBD2 matches at 8 bases. V lost 3 bases, J lost 5 bases, and 13 bases stayed unmatched. CDR1 is SGHRS, CDR2 YFSETQ, per germline. The CDR3 is 16 amino acids. CDR3 nucleotides: TGCGCCAGCAGCTCCCCGGGGGGGACTACCCAAAACGAGCAGTACTTC. Translation: CASSSPGGTTQNEQYF.

The chain has TRBV1 and TRBJ2-7; the table names TRBD2, a call not compared with the DNA. TRBV1 counts as a pseudogene. There are 14 residues in the CDR3. The CDR3 sequence: CTSSILAPPYEQYF. The CDR3 DNA reads as TGCACCAGCAGTATCCTAGCACCCCCCTACGAGCAGTACTTC.

V and J are TRBV28 and TRBJ1-2; TRBD1 aligns across 7 bases. CDR3 length: 16 amino acids. Germline CDR1 is MDHEN and CDR2 is SYDVKM. Germline trimming cut 8 bases from V and 5 bases from J; bases unmatched to any gene: 17. This CDR3 is CASHGSRGTAPYGYTF. CDR3 DNA: TGTGCCAGCCACGGAAGTCGCGGGACAGCACCTTATGGCTACACCTTC.